Sequencing of this TCR beta chain was carried out in a study of early T cells in non-severe SARS-CoV-2 infection. In TCRdb, the 5' RACE reads were re-called with MiXCR into one record per CDR3 protein. The table includes 50,000 to 70,000 distinct CDR3 sequences, 5% to 6.5% detected once. The V segment lost 6 bases and the J segment 7 bases; nucleotides outside the gene matches: 9. Germline V lookup: CDR1 SGHAT, CDR2 FQNNGV. This CDR3 comprises 14 residues. This clonotype was recorded at least ten times. The gene calls are TRBV11-2 and TRBJ1-2, with 9 bases identical to TRBD1. This TCR was recovered from an adult who was a healthcare worker with PCR-confirmed SARS-CoV-2 infection or an uninfected control (not recorded which). The sequences come from whole blood, collected at baseline. The CDR3 loop reads CASSPRDRAGGYTF. CDR3 in DNA: TGTGCCAGCAGTCCCCGGGACAGGGCGGGTGGCTACACCTTC.